This TCR beta chain was sequenced during a study of blood T cell repertoires in COVID-19. Whole-study context: The United States, Italy and Spain provided the acute and convalescent COVID-19 samples. The analysed material was cDNA or gDNA that came from T cells, B-cell-depleted T cells, or PBMCs.

The method was immunoSEQ multiplex PCR; TCRdb's version includes in-frame clones alone and lacks a portion of them. Among about 250,000 clones listed, around nine tenths were seen once. V dropped 7 bases and J dropped 4; count of bases not matched to a gene: 3. The germline V gene encodes CDR1 SGHVS and CDR2 FQNEAQ. CDR3 length: 13 residues. This clonotype originated in a man between 18 and 35 years old with active or convalescent COVID-19. Material for sequencing was peripheral blood. The genes are TRBV7-8 and TRBJ1-1, with TRBD1 matching 10 bases. The CDR3 DNA follows: TGTGCCAGCAAACGGGACAGGGGCACTGAAGCTTTCTTT. Its translation: CASKRDRGTEAFF.